Each of the 22 T cell receptor beta chains below was sequenced from the same sample in a study of T-cell reconstitution after alpha-beta-depleted transplantation in children. During its preparation, the TCRbeta library received unique molecular identifiers. Via MiXCR, TCRdb re-called the PCR reads, giving one row per CDR3 protein. Here the sample spans over 550,000 distinct CDR3 sequences, about 10% being singletons. The sample in question was PBMCs from the stem cell graft donor, obtained from the stem cell graft. The receptors were gathered from a human donor who donated a stem cell graft to a child with acute myeloid leukemia.

The genes are TRBV12-3 or TRBV12-4 and TRBJ2-7; tentatively, D is TRBD1 (6 bases). CDR3 length: 12 amino acids. Here the CDR3 DNA reads TGTGCCAGCAGTTTAAGTCCGACAGGCCCAAGGGTC. As protein: CASSLSPTGPRV.

This clonotype was seen ten or more times. The gene calls are TRBV7-9 and TRBJ2-7; D is possibly TRBD1 or TRBD2 (5 bases each). Germline V gene data show CDR1 as SEHNR and CDR2 as FQNEAQ (reference sequence). V was clipped by 5 bases and J by 6 bases, with 17 bases between them. CDR3 length: 14 residues. This chain's CDR3 is CASSIRDPSSEQYF. The CDR3, as DNA: TGTGCCAGCAGCATCCGGGACCCTAGCTCCGAGCAGTACTTC.

This clonotype was recorded a few times. The chain links TRBV7-2 to TRBJ2-1; 11 nucleotides line up with TRBD2. There are 16 residues in the CDR3. CDR1 and CDR2 from the germline V gene are SGHTA and FQGNSA. The junction had 4 bases not matched to a gene; V was cut back by 3 bases and J by 3 bases. The CDR3 DNA reads as TGTGCCAGCAGCTTTTCCGGGACTAGCGGCTACAATGAGCAGTTCTTC. Translating gives CASSFSGTSGYNEQFF. Based on the CDR3 plus reference TRBV7-2 and TRBJ2-1, the full variable domain is GAGVSQSPSNKVTEKGKDVELRCDPISGHTALYWYRQSLGQGLEFLIYFQGNSAPDKSGLPSDRFSAERTGGSVSTLTIQRTQQEDSAVYLCASSFSGTSGYNEQFFGPGTRLTVL.

The CDR3 DNA sequence: TGTGCCAGCAGCACGAGAGAGGGGGCGGCTTTCTTT. Amino acid sequence: CASSTREGAAFF. This rearrangement joins TRBV7-8 to TRBJ1-1, with 7 bases matching TRBD1. The CDR3 contains 12 residues. Germline CDR1 SGHVS, CDR2 FQNEAQ. The V and J ends lost 5 bases and 11 bases, in that order; junction bases with no gene match: 8.

The chain recombines TRBV4-3 with TRBJ1-2, with 9 bases lining up with TRBD1. The CDR3 is 15 residues long. V lost 0 bases to trimming and J lost 4 bases; unmatched junction nucleotides: 3. Germline V CDR1 and CDR2: LGHNA, YSLEER. This chain's CDR3 is CASSQEGDRVYGYTF. The CDR3 coding sequence is TGCGCCAGCAGCCAAGAGGGGGACAGGGTCTATGGCTACACCTTC.

This sequence joins TRBV4-3 and TRBJ2-1; no reliable D call. CDR1 LGHNA and CDR2 YSLEER come from the germline V gene. There are 13 residues in the CDR3. Trimming took off 2 bases at V and 12 bases at J, with 14 bases between the two ends. CDR3 residues: CASSQSRSDGQFF. The CDR3 DNA follows: TGCGCCAGCAGCCAATCCCGGTCCGACGGGCAGTTCTTC.

The sample holds many counts of this clonotype. V is TRBV6-1 and J is TRBJ2-7, with TRBD1 matching 8 bases. V dropped 7 bases and J dropped 2; count of bases not matched to a gene: 7. The CDR3 loop spans 14 amino acids. Per germline, CDR1 MNHNS and CDR2 SASEGT. The CDR3 bases are TGTGCCAGCATCGGGGACAGGATGCCCTACGAGCAGTACTTC. Protein product: CASIGDRMPYEQYF.

The chain couples TRBV14 to TRBJ1-1; TRBD1 matches 7 bases. The ends lost 4 bases at V and 6 bases at J; junction bases unmatched: 8. The CDR3 length is 14 residues. The germline V gene has CDR1 SGHDN and CDR2 FVKESK. CDR3 protein: CASSPYRGRAEAFF. The CDR3 bases are TGTGCCAGCAGCCCCTACAGGGGAAGAGCTGAAGCTTTCTTT.

In its sample, this clonotype was seen many times. The J gene is TRBJ2-5, the V gene TRBV29-1; tentative D call: TRBD1 (6 bases). Trimming stripped 2 bases from V and 10 bases from J, with 20 bases between. CDR1 and CDR2 from the germline V gene are SQVTM and ANQGSEA. The CDR3 consists of 14 residues. The DNA for the CDR3 is TGCAGCGTTGAATGGGACACCAAACTTCCAGGCCAGTACTTC. This translates into CSVEWDTKLPGQYF. Looking up the rest from reference TRBV29-1 and TRBJ2-5 gives the full variable domain: SAVISQKPSRDICQRGTSLTIQCQVDSQVTMMFWYRQQPGQSLTLIATANQGSEATYESGFVIDKFPISRPNLTFSTLTVSNMSPEDSSIYLCSVEWDTKLPGQYFGPGTRLLVL.

This clonotype was counted between two and nine times. The chain is built from TRBV12-3 or TRBV12-4 and TRBJ2-5; maybe TRBD1 (6 bases). This CDR3 contains 15 residues. V shed 6 bases and J shed 5 bases, with 19 bases lying between them. CDR3 in DNA: TGTGCCAGCAGCTCCCCGGCAGGGGTCGGGGAGACCCAGTACTTC. Translated: CASSSPAGVGETQYF.

This clonotype was found many times. The chain employs TRBV20-1 and TRBJ2-7; 7 bases are a match to TRBD2. The CDR3 runs 15 residues. CDR1 is DFQATT and CDR2 is SNEGSKA in the germline V gene (reference sequence). Unmatched junction bases numbered 10, after V lost 1 base and J lost 4 bases. The DNA of the CDR3 is TGCAGTGCTAGAGTAGGTGCGGGAGTAGGGTACGAGCAGTACTTC. It translates to CSARVGAGVGYEQYF.

Details on this clonotype: A clone one base away is much larger, so this may be a read error. V is TRBV29-1 and J is TRBJ2-7, with TRBD1 matching over 7 bases. CDR1 is SQVTM and CDR2 is ANQGSEA in the germline V gene. The trim removed 6 bases at V and 0 bases at J, leaving 5 bases unmatched. This CDR3 is built from 13 residues. The CDR3 reads CSVLDRSSYEQYF. The CDR3 coding sequence is TGCAGCGTCCTGGACAGGTCCTCCTACGAGCAGTACTTC.

The V call is TRBV6-1, the J call TRBJ1-2; 8 positions match TRBD1. This CDR3 region has 14 residues. Germline CDR1 MNHNS, CDR2 SASEGT. The ends lost 1 base at V and 12 bases at J; junction bases unmatched: 10. For the CDR3, the DNA is TGTGCCAGCAGTGAAGAGGTCAGGGGGCGCCGGGACACCTTC. It specifies CASSEEVRGRRDTF.

The rearrangement links TRBV28 to TRBJ1-5; 7 bases fit TRBD1. V shed 5 bases, J shed 0 bases, and the junction held 4 bases outside the gene matches. Germline assignment: CDR1 MDHEN and CDR2 SYDVKM. The CDR3 is 15 residues long. CDR3 in amino acids: CASSHGQDSNQPQHF. CDR3 sequence (DNA): TGTGCCAGCAGTCACGGACAGGATAGCAATCAGCCCCAGCATTTT.

This clonotype has a handful of counts. This sequence joins TRBV20-1 and TRBJ2-7; D not certain. The germline V gene encodes CDR1 DFQATT and CDR2 SNEGSKA (reference sequence). Deletions cut 7 bases from V and 6 bases from J, with 13 bases between. This CDR3 has 11 residues. CDR3 sequence (DNA): TGCAGTGTACTTTACGTCGGCGAGCAGTACTTC. Translation: CSVLYVGEQYF.

This clonotype has only a few counts. The gene calls are TRBV28 and TRBJ2-7, with D uncertain. CDR1 MDHEN and CDR2 SYDVKM come from the germline V gene. V gave up 5 bases and J gave up 6 bases, with 11 bases separating them. The CDR3 extends over 12 amino acids. CDR3 residues: CASSPLVSEQYF. CDR3 nucleotides: TGTGCCAGCAGTCCCCTTGTTAGCGAGCAGTACTTC.

This clonotype came up once. This chain joins TRBV6-1 and TRBJ1-1; 9 positions agree with TRBD1. Germline CDR1 is MNHNS and CDR2 is SASEGT. The trim removed 6 bases at V and 5 bases at J, leaving 7 bases unmatched. The CDR3 totals 14 residues. CDR3 residues: CASSSQGATTEAFF. DNA of the CDR3: TGTGCCAGCAGCTCACAGGGGGCTACGACTGAAGCTTTCTTT.

The sample holds a few counts of this clonotype. This chain connects TRBV6-2 or TRBV6-3 to TRBJ2-7; D might be TRBD1 (6 bases). CDR1 and CDR2 from the germline V gene are MNHEY and SVGEGT. The ends were cut back, 0 bases at V and 7 bases at J, with 19 bases in the middle. CDR3 size: 16 residues. This CDR3 reads CASSYSGGFTGREQYF. Here the CDR3 DNA reads TGTGCCAGCAGTTACTCAGGGGGTTTTACGGGAAGAGAGCAGTACTTC.

The chain couples TRBV19 to TRBJ2-2; a possible D gene is TRBD2 (6 bases). Germline lookup yields CDR1 LNHDA and CDR2 SQIVND (reference sequence). This CDR3 has 16 amino acids. With 6 bases removed from V and 0 bases from J, the gap between germline ends came to 14 bases. CDR3 residues: CASSFLSGANTGELFF. The DNA for the CDR3 is TGTGCCAGTAGCTTTCTTTCGGGGGCGAACACCGGGGAGCTGTTTTTT.

The CDR3 coding sequence is TGTGCCAGCAGCCGAGGGCCTTCGGGGGCCAACGTCCTGACTTTC. Translating gives CASSRGPSGANVLTF. This rearrangement joins TRBV5-5 to TRBJ2-6; D possibly corresponds to TRBD2 (5 bases). The germline gives CDR1 SGHKS, CDR2 YYEKEE (reference sequence). Between the trimmed V and J ends, which lost 4 bases and 4 bases, there was a span of 12 bases. The CDR3 has 15 residues.

This clonotype was picked up many times. At one of its ends the junction is not consistent with the germline gene, which may arise from a read error. The CDR3 region is CASSPLVGTGRTQYF. The CDR3 DNA reads TGTGCTAGCAGCCCCCTGGTCGGAACGGGGAGGACCCAGTACTTC. The chain combines TRBV7-7 with TRBJ2-5, with a weak D call TRBD2 (5 bases). Germline assignment: CDR1 SSHAT and CDR2 FNYEAQ (reference sequence). This CDR3 contains 15 residues. Looking up the rest from reference TRBV7-7 and TRBJ2-5 gives the full variable domain: GAGVSQSPRYKVTKRGQDVTLRCDPISSHATLYWYQQALGQGPEFLTYFNYEAQPDKSGLPSDRFSAERPEGSISTLTIQRTEQRDSAMYRCASSPLVGTGRTQYFGPGTRLLVL.

The chain links TRBV7-2 to TRBJ2-1; possibly TRBD1 for D (6 bases). The V gene's germline CDR1 is SGHTA and CDR2 FQGNSA. V lost 5 bases and J lost 14, with 19 bases in between. This CDR3 comprises 13 residues. CDR3 sequence: CASSLTPGTKEFF. In DNA, the CDR3 is TGTGCCAGCAGCCTTACTCCAGGGACAAAGGAGTTCTTC.